This T cell receptor beta chain was identified in a study of T cell clones after liver transplantation. Overall study findings and caveats: Post-transplant, graft-donor-reactive CD4 TCRbeta sequences in blood dropped significantly in most of the 8 subjects.

This clone has only a few counts. Antigen specificity is unknown. Sequencing was performed with immunoSEQ multiplex PCR; in TCRdb, only in-frame clones are kept and a portion is missing. The data show some 70,000 clones, over 85% seen once. Germline values: CDR1 MNHEY, CDR2 SMNVEV (reference sequence). V shed 5 bases, J shed 3 bases, and the junction held 7 bases outside the gene matches. CDR3 length: 15 amino acids. Source: CD4+ T cells from blood, taken before liver transplant. The chain employs TRBV27 and TRBJ2-7; 10 positions agree with TRBD2. This TCR was recovered from a human donor who received a liver transplant. CDR3 protein: CASSVIAGGDYEQYF. As DNA, the CDR3 is TGTGCCAGCAGTGTCATAGCGGGAGGAGACTACGAGCAGTACTTC.